The 21 T cell receptor beta chains below all came from one sample that was sequenced in a study of T cells after yellow fever vaccination. TCRdb re-called the 5' RACE reads through MiXCR, storing one row per CDR3 protein. This sample has some 500,000 distinct CDR3 sequences; approximately 13% occur once, and the top ten carry over 11%. The sample here was PBMCs, taken on the day of the yellow fever booster vaccination. The receptors were sampled from a man under 40 who received the YFV17D yellow fever vaccine.

This clonotype came up many times. V and J are TRBV6-6 and TRBJ2-7; D gene uncertain. The germline V gene encodes CDR1 MNHNY and CDR2 SVGAGI (reference sequence). The CDR3 totals 12 residues. V gave up 5 bases and J gave up 2 bases, with 7 bases separating them. CDR3 DNA: TGTGCCAGCAGTAGGGATACCTACGAGCAGTACTTC. The encoded protein is CASSRDTYEQYF.

The table lists this clonotype with a few counts. The V gene is TRBV12-3 or TRBV12-4, the J gene TRBJ1-2; D not certain. The CDR3 spans 13 residues. Trimming pared 6 bases from V and 4 bases from J, leaving 12 bases between. Written as DNA, the CDR3 is TGTGCCAGCAGCGGGCCCAACTTCTATGGCTACACCTTC. Translation: CASSGPNFYGYTF.

This chain links TRBV7-9 with TRBJ2-2; possible D gene TRBD2, 5 bases. Trimming removed 7 bases from V and 2 bases from J, with 8 bases in between. Germline V CDR1 and CDR2: SEHNR, FQNEAQ (reference sequence). There are 13 residues in the CDR3. The CDR3 loop is CASTSFNTGELFF. The CDR3 DNA sequence: TGTGCCAGCACTAGCTTCAACACCGGGGAGCTGTTTTTT.

This sequence joins TRBV28 and TRBJ2-7; 10 bases line up with TRBD1. This CDR3 is built from 16 residues. J lost 1 base, V lost 1 base, and 4 bases had no gene match. The germline gives CDR1 MDHEN, CDR2 SYDVKM. CDR3 DNA: TGTGCCAGCAGTTTATCCGGGACAGGGGCGTCCTACGAGCAGTACTTC. This codes for CASSLSGTGASYEQYF. The full variable domain, its missing parts supplied by reference TRBV28 and TRBJ2-7, is DVKVTQSSRYLVKRTGEKVFLECVQDMDHENMFWYRQDPGLGLRLIYFSYDVKMKEKGDIPEGYSVSREKKERFSLILESASTNQTSMYLCASSLSGTGASYEQYFGPGTRLTVT.

The rearrangement uses TRBV6-2 or TRBV6-3 and TRBJ2-7; D call uncertain. Germline CDR1 and CDR2: MNHEY and SVGEGT. V was clipped by 5 bases and J by 7 bases, with 9 bases between them. The length of the CDR3 is 11 residues. Here the CDR3 DNA reads TGTGCCAGCAGTGACCCGTTGGAGCAGTACTTC. This codes for CASSDPLEQYF.

This clonotype has only a few counts. The chain couples TRBV24-1 to TRBJ2-3; D unresolved. CDR3 length: 13 amino acids. The ends were cut back, 4 bases at V and 2 bases at J, with 6 bases in the middle. In germline, CDR1 is KGHDR, CDR2 SFDVKD. The DNA of the CDR3 is TGTGCCACCAGTGAGGGCTTCACAGATACGCAGTATTTT. It is translated as CATSEGFTDTQYF.

This clonotype came up a few times. The V call is TRBV5-1, the J call TRBJ2-5, with TRBD2 identical over 9 bases. Losses at the gene ends were 5 bases for V and 0 bases for J; bases not matched to a gene: 2. CDR3 length equals 14 residues. CDR1 SGHRS and CDR2 YFSETQ come from the germline V gene. CDR3 amino acids: CASRLAGYQETQYF. CDR3 in DNA: TGCGCCAGCAGACTAGCGGGCTACCAAGAGACCCAGTACTTC.

This clonotype was found a few times. The chain is built from TRBV30 and TRBJ2-7, with 8 bases aligning to TRBD2. Germline-derived CDR1 and CDR2 are GTSNPN and SVGIG (reference sequence). V dropped 2 bases and J dropped 3; count of bases not matched to a gene: 6. CDR3 length: 14 amino acids. The CDR3 DNA follows: TGTGCCTGGAGTCCCCTTAGCGGGGACTACGAGCAGTACTTC. It yields the protein CAWSPLSGDYEQYF.

This clonotype was recorded a few times. The V call is TRBV11-2, the J call TRBJ2-4; 9 bases align to TRBD2. V trimming: 6 bases; J trimming: 1 base; junction bases outside the gene matches: 7. In germline, CDR1 is SGHAT, CDR2 FQNNGV. CDR3 length: 16 residues. This CDR3 is CASRGWREGAKNIQYF. The CDR3 nucleotides are TGTGCCAGCAGGGGGTGGCGGGAGGGGGCCAAAAACATTCAGTACTTC.

In this sample, this clonotype turned up a few times. The rearrangement joins TRBV5-5 to TRBJ2-5; TRBD1 is a possible D gene (6 bases). CDR1 and CDR2 from the germline V gene are SGHKS and YYEKEE (reference sequence). The CDR3 has 15 amino acids. V gave up 2 bases and J gave up 0 bases, with 11 bases separating them. The CDR3 DNA sequence: TGTGCCAGCAGCTTCGGAAGGGGGTACCAAGAGACCCAGTACTTC. Translation gives CASSFGRGYQETQYF.

This clonotype has a handful of counts. The V gene is TRBV18, the J gene TRBJ2-1, with D uncertain. V lost 3 bases and J 4 bases, leaving 13 bases between the germline ends. The length of the CDR3 is 15 residues. Looked up from germline, CDR1 is KGHSH and CDR2 is LQKENI. The CDR3 region is CASSPGSPQYNEQFF. The CDR3 region has the DNA TGTGCCAGCTCACCGGGGTCTCCGCAGTACAATGAGCAGTTCTTC.

The rearrangement links TRBV20-1 to TRBJ2-7, with D perhaps matching TRBD1 (6 bases). Germline loops: CDR1 DFQATT, CDR2 SNEGSKA (reference sequence). V was cut by 0 bases and J by 9 bases, with 18 bases left in between. The CDR3 length is 14 residues. The CDR3 DNA sequence: TGCAGTGCTAGAGAGCACGGGACAAGCGTTGGGCAGTACTTC. It translates to CSAREHGTSVGQYF.

The V call is TRBV12-3 or TRBV12-4, the J call TRBJ1-3; D remains unclear. The CDR3 extends over 15 amino acids. Trimming shortened V by 3 bases and J by 14 bases, and 23 bases separated the two germline ends. CDR3 in amino acids: CASSLAEGRGFKVYF. For the CDR3, the DNA is TGTGCCAGCAGTTTGGCCGAGGGCAGAGGGTTTAAAGTATATTTT.

This rearrangement joins TRBV20-1 to TRBJ2-3; no firm D call. CDR3 length: 14 amino acids. The germline gives CDR1 DFQATT, CDR2 SNEGSKA (reference sequence). Trimming removed 4 bases from V and 0 bases from J, with 11 bases in between. CDR3 sequence (DNA): TGCAGTGCTATCGGGCCGCTAAGCACAGATACGCAGTATTTT. Protein sequence: CSAIGPLSTDTQYF.

The CDR3 protein is CASSQEAGTPGNNEQFF. The CDR3 region has the DNA TGTGCCAGCAGCCAAGAGGCCGGGACTCCTGGAAACAATGAGCAGTTCTTC. V is TRBV4-2 and J is TRBJ2-1; maybe TRBD2 (6 bases). V lost 0 bases to trimming and J lost 5 bases, with 17 bases between them. CDR3 length: 17 amino acids. Germline lookup yields CDR1 LGHNA and CDR2 YNFKEQ.

The chain recombines TRBV7-2 with TRBJ2-2, with D possibly TRBD2 on 5 matching bases. The CDR3 has 14 residues. V was clipped by 5 bases and J by 5 bases, with 12 bases between them. Germline CDR1 is SGHTA and CDR2 is FQGNSA. CDR3 protein: CASSQRCRTGELFF. The DNA of the CDR3 is TGTGCCAGCAGCCAGCGGTGTAGAACCGGGGAGCTGTTTTTT.

This clonotype has more than one count but fewer than ten. This chain uses TRBV20-1 with TRBJ2-1; D ambiguous. V gave up 0 bases and J gave up 2 bases, with 2 bases separating them. The CDR3 totals 12 residues. CDR1 DFQATT and CDR2 SNEGSKA come from the germline V gene (reference sequence). This CDR3 is CSARDPYNEQFF. The CDR3 DNA follows: TGCAGTGCTAGAGATCCCTACAATGAGCAGTTCTTC.

This chain joins TRBV20-1 and TRBJ1-2; no clear D gene. The germline V and J ends were trimmed by 1 base and 4 bases, with 13 bases remaining between them. Per germline, CDR1 DFQATT and CDR2 SNEGSKA (reference sequence). The CDR3 consists of 14 residues. DNA of the CDR3: TGCAGTGCTAGAGGCCGGCGGGAACTCTATGGCTACACCTTC. This sequence encodes CSARGRRELYGYTF.

The chain has TRBV9 and TRBJ2-1, with D maybe TRBD2 (5 bases). Trimming left V 0 bases short and J 3 bases short, with 10 bases between. Germline CDR1 and CDR2: SGDLS and YYNGEE. This CDR3 has 15 residues. The CDR3 nucleotides read TGTGCCAGCAGCGTAGAAGCGGCTCACTACAATGAGCAGTTCTTC. This translates into CASSVEAAHYNEQFF.

Of note for this clonotype: At one boundary the junction diverges from the germline segment, which might be a read error. The chain joins TRBV7-2 to TRBJ2-7; 9 bases are shared with TRBD2. The V gene's germline CDR1 is SGHTA and CDR2 FQGNSA. This CDR3 comprises 14 residues. CDR3 amino acids: CASSIAGVSYEQYF. The CDR3 DNA sequence: TGTGCCAGCAGCATAGCGGGAGTCTCCTACGAGCAGTACTTC.

V and J are TRBV7-9 and TRBJ1-3, with 7 bases aligning to TRBD1. CDR1 and CDR2 (germline): SEHNR, FQNEAQ (reference sequence). The CDR3 consists of 15 residues. V was clipped by 5 bases and J by 4 bases; unmatched bases: 8. CDR3 DNA: TGTGCCAGCAGCACCACAGGGGTCTTCGGAAACACCATATATTTT. Translating gives CASSTTGVFGNTIYF.